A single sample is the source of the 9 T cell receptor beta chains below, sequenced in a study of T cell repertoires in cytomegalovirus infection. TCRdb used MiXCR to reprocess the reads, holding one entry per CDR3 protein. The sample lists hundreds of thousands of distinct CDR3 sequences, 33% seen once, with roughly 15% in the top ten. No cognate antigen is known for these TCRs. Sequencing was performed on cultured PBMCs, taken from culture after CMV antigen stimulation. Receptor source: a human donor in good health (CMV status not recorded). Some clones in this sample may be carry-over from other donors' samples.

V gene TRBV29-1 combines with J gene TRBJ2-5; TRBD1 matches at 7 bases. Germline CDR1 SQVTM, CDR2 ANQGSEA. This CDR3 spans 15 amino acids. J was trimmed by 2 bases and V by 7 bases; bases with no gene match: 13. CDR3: CSATLGQNRQETQYF. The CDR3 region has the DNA TGCAGCGCCACTTTGGGACAGAATCGACAAGAGACCCAGTACTTC.

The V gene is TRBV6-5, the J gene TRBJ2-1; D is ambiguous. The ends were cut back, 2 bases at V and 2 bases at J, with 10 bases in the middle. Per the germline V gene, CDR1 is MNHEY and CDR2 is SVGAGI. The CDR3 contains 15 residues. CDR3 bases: TGTGCCAGCAGTTACGTGGCCTCCGCCTACAATGAGCAGTTCTTC. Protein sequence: CASSYVASAYNEQFF.

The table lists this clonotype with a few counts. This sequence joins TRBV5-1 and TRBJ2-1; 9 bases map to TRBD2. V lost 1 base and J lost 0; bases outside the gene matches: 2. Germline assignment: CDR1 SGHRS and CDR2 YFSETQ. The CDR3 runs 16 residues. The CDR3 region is CASSLNSGSSYNEQFF. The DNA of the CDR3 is TGCGCCAGCAGCTTGAATAGCGGGAGCTCCTACAATGAGCAGTTCTTC. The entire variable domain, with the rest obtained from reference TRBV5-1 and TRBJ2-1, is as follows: KAGVTQTPRYLIKTRGQQVTLSCSPISGHRSVSWYQQTPGQGLQFLFEYFSETQRNKGNFPGRFSGRQFSNSRSEMNVSTLELGDSALYLCASSLNSGSSYNEQFFGPGTRLTVL.

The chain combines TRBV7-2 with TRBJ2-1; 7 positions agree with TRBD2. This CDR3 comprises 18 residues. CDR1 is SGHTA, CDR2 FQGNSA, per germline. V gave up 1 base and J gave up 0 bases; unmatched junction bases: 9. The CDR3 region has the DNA TGTGCCAGCAGCTTAGTCGGGGCTAGCGGCAGCTCCTACAATGAGCAGTTCTTC. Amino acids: CASSLVGASGSSYNEQFF.

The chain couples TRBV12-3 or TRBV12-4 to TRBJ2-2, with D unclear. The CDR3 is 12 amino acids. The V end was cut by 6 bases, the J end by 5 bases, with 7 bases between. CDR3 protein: CASRRPTGELFF. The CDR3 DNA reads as TGTGCCAGCAGGCGACCTACCGGGGAGCTGTTTTTT.

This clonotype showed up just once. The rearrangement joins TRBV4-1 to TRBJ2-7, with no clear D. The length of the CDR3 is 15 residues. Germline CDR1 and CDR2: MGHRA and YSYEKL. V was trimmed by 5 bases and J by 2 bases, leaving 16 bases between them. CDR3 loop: CASSSRLLGAYEQYV. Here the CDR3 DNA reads TGCGCCAGCAGCAGCCGGCTCCTCGGTGCCTACGAGCAGTACGTC.

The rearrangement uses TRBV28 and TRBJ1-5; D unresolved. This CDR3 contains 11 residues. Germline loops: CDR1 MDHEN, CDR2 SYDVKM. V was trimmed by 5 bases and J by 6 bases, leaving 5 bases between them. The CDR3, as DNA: TGTGCCAGCAGTGCCCTTCAGCCCCAGCATTTT. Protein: CASSALQPQHF.

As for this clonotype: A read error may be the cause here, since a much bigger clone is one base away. The CDR3 reads CASTSEGEQFF. The CDR3 DNA reads as TGTGCCAGCACCTCCGAGGGTGAGCAGTTCTTC. This chain joins TRBV12-3 or TRBV12-4 and TRBJ2-1, with a weak D call TRBD2 (5 bases). V was trimmed by 7 bases and J by 9 bases, leaving 10 bases between them. CDR3 length: 11 amino acids.

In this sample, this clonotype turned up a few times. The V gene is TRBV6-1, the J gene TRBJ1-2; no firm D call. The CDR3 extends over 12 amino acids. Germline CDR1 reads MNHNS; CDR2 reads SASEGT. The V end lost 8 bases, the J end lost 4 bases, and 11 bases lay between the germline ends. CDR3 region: CASVETAYGYTF. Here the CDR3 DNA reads TGTGCCAGCGTCGAAACAGCCTATGGCTACACCTTC.